The 18 T cell receptor beta chains below were found in one sample sequenced in a study of Graves' ophthalmopathy and Graves' hyperthyroidism. TCR beta CDR3 regions were amplified from RNA transcripts. The library came from an HTBI-primed first-round RT-PCR and a second-round multiplex PCR. MiXCR was run by TCRdb on the multiplex PCR reads, yielding one entry per CDR3 protein. The sample lists over a million distinct CDR3 sequences, roughly two fifths occurring once. The sample taken for sequencing was peripheral blood or thyroid tissue (not recorded which). The receptors here all came from an adult man with Graves' hyperthyroidism.

The rearrangement joins TRBV19 to TRBJ2-2, with a tentative D call TRBD2 (6 bases). The CDR3 runs 14 residues. Per the germline V gene, CDR1 is LNHDA and CDR2 is SQIVND (reference sequence). The V end lost 3 bases, the J end lost 5 bases, and 10 bases lay between the germline ends. The CDR3 protein is CASSMGLMTGELFF. For the CDR3, the DNA is TGTGCCAGTAGTATGGGACTGATGACCGGGGAGCTGTTTTTT.

This clonotype was counted between two and nine times. The J gene is TRBJ1-6, the V gene TRBV12-3 or TRBV12-4, with D uncertain. The CDR3 loop spans 15 amino acids. V shed 7 bases and J shed 8 bases, with 18 bases lying between them. The DNA of the CDR3 is TGTGCCAGCACCCGCGGGTTGGCAGGCTATTCACCCCTCCACTTT. It encodes CASTRGLAGYSPLHF.

The genes are TRBV9 and TRBJ2-1; 7 bases match TRBD2. V shed 4 bases and J 8 bases; nucleotides not matched to a gene: 6. Germline loops: CDR1 SGDLS, CDR2 YYNGEE. The CDR3 has 13 amino acids. CDR3 sequence: CASSRRGGDEQFF. CDR3 sequence (DNA): TGTGCCAGCAGCCGTAGGGGAGGGGATGAGCAGTTCTTC.

For this clonotype: A much bigger clone sits one base away, suggesting this may be a read error. This CDR3 fails to terminate in the conserved phenylalanine or tryptophan, so it likely reflects a read error. The CDR3 bases are TGTGCCAGCAGCTTAGCCCGGGGGATTTCCAACGAGCAGTACCTC. Protein sequence: CASSLARGISNEQYL. This chain joins TRBV7-2 and TRBJ2-7; possibly TRBD2 for D (6 bases). Germline V gene sequence: CDR1 SGHTA, CDR2 FQGNSA. V shed 0 bases and J shed 5 bases, with 14 bases lying between them. This CDR3 contains 15 residues.

This clonotype was picked up a small number of times. With a much larger clone just one base away, this may be a read error. The chain employs TRBV10-3 and TRBJ1-5, with unresolved D. Germline CDR1 reads ENHRY; CDR2 reads SYGVKD. Deletions cut 3 bases from V and 2 bases from J, with 8 bases between. The CDR3 sequence is 14 residues long. CDR3 in DNA: TGTGCCATCAGTGAAGGAGTACGCAATCAGCCCCAGCATTTT. Translated, it gives CAISEGVRNQPQHF.

The chain links TRBV2 to TRBJ2-7, with 7 bases identical to TRBD1. The CDR3 has 13 amino acids. V lost 8 bases to trimming and J lost 0 bases; unmatched junction nucleotides: 4. In germline, CDR1 is SNHLY, CDR2 FYNNEI. The CDR3 DNA is TGTGCCAGCTTCCGGGACAGCTCCTACGAGCAGTACTTC. Its protein is CASFRDSSYEQYF.

This clonotype was seen many times. The J gene is TRBJ1-4, the V gene TRBV29-1; D is unclear. Germline CDR1 and CDR2: SQVTM and ANQGSEA. The CDR3 contains 13 residues. Trimming took off 4 bases at V and 8 bases at J, with 14 bases between the two ends. The CDR3 protein is CSVGGPGIEKLFF. The CDR3 nucleotides are TGCAGCGTTGGTGGGCCCGGGATCGAAAAACTGTTTTTT.

This clonotype was observed a few times. V usage is TRBV15 and J usage is TRBJ2-5, with D perhaps being TRBD1 or TRBD2 (6 bases each). Germline V gene data show CDR1 as LNHNV and CDR2 as YYDKDF (reference sequence). There are 14 residues in the CDR3. V was trimmed by 4 bases and J by 5 bases, leaving 14 bases between them. This chain's CDR3 is CATSTGGGGETQYF. The CDR3 region has the DNA TGTGCCACCAGCACAGGAGGGGGTGGCGAGACCCAGTACTTC. Full variable domain (missing parts from reference TRBV15 and TRBJ2-5): DAMVIQNPRYQVTQFGKPVTLSCSQTLNHNVMYWYQQKSSQAPKLLFHYYDKDFNNEADTPDNFQSRRPNTSFCFLDIRSPGLGDTAMYLCATSTGGGGETQYFGPGTRLLVL.

This clonotype was detected ten times or more. This chain uses TRBV20-1 with TRBJ2-5; weak D call: TRBD1 (6 bases). V gave up 3 bases and J gave up 2 bases, with 13 bases separating them. Germline CDR1 DFQATT, CDR2 SNEGSKA (reference sequence). The CDR3 is made up of 14 amino acids. The CDR3 region is CSASPGQTQETQYF. The DNA of the CDR3 is TGCAGTGCTAGCCCCGGACAGACACAAGAGACCCAGTACTTC.

This clonotype was seen many times. The rearrangement uses TRBV20-1 and TRBJ1-1; possible D gene TRBD1, 5 bases. The CDR3 consists of 12 residues. V gave up 1 base and J gave up 6 bases, with 9 bases separating them. Germline V lookup: CDR1 DFQATT, CDR2 SNEGSKA (reference sequence). The CDR3 DNA reads as TGCAGTGCTAGAGGGGGGATGGCTGAAGCTTTCTTT. This sequence encodes CSARGGMAEAFF.

The chain is built from TRBV3-1 and TRBJ2-2; D unclear. The CDR3 is 15 residues long. Germline V gives CDR1 LGHDT, CDR2 YNNKEL (reference sequence). Trimming took off 3 bases at V and 1 base at J, with 9 bases between the two ends. This chain's CDR3 is CASSQVRMNTGELFF. Here the CDR3 DNA reads TGTGCCAGCAGCCAGGTACGGATGAACACCGGGGAGCTGTTTTTT.

A remark on this clonotype: No DNA is shown, since the ends of the CDR3 on it are uncertain; the CDR3 is the one TCRdb lists. V and J are TRBV10-2 and TRBJ2-7; the table calls TRBD1, which could not be checked here. The germline CDR1 and CDR2 sequences are WSHSY and SAAADI. Inclusive of both ends, the CDR3 amounts to 23 amino acids. The CDR3 here is CASSEDGMNTEAFFGQGSGEQYF.

This chain joins TRBV28 and TRBJ1-6; tentatively, D is TRBD1 (6 bases). Germline V gene data show CDR1 as MDHEN and CDR2 as SYDVKM. This CDR3 contains 14 residues. With 5 bases removed from V and 14 bases from J, the gap between germline ends came to 19 bases. CDR3 in amino acids: CASSRQNRVLTLHF. The CDR3, as DNA: TGTGCCAGCAGTCGCCAGAACAGGGTTCTCACCCTCCACTTT.

This clonotype was counted at least ten times. J is TRBJ2-7 and V is TRBV7-9; no clear D. CDR1 and CDR2 from the germline V gene are SEHNR and FQNEAQ (reference sequence). This CDR3 is 12 amino acids long. V lost 4 bases, J lost 7 bases, and 11 bases lay in between. DNA of the CDR3: TGTGCCAGCAGCTCAATAAACCCGGAGCAGTACTTC. This sequence encodes CASSSINPEQYF.

The rearrangement uses TRBV6-6 and TRBJ2-7; D unresolved. The V and J ends lost 0 bases and 4 bases respectively, with 13 bases between them. The CDR3 covers 15 residues. Per the germline V gene, CDR1 is MNHNY and CDR2 is SVGAGI (reference sequence). The CDR3 coding sequence is TGTGCCAGCAGTTACTCGGGCACCATCGAGTACGAGCAGTACTTC. This codes for CASSYSGTIEYEQYF.

This clonotype was picked up many times. The chain recombines TRBV5-1 with TRBJ2-7; D could derive from TRBD1 or TRBD2 (5 bases each). This CDR3 region has 13 residues. Trimming left V 4 bases short and J 9 bases short, with 17 bases between. Germline assignment: CDR1 SGHRS and CDR2 YFSETQ. CDR3 protein: CASSLRTPEGQYF. DNA for the CDR3: TGCGCCAGCAGCCTCAGGACACCTGAGGGGCAGTACTTC.

This clonotype was counted a few times. The chain is built from TRBV5-5 and TRBJ2-7; 12 bases are shared with TRBD2. The length of the CDR3 is 16 residues. CDR1 is SGHKS and CDR2 is YYEKEE in the germline V gene (reference sequence). The junction had 7 bases not matched to a gene; V was cut back by 4 bases and J by 2 bases. The CDR3 sequence: CASSPTSGRTPYEQYF. The CDR3 DNA is TGTGCCAGCAGCCCCACTAGCGGGAGGACCCCCTACGAGCAGTACTTC.

Note on this clonotype: One base away lies a much larger clone, so this may be a sequencing read error. The chain employs TRBV12-3 or TRBV12-4 and TRBJ1-5; a weak D match, TRBD1 (6 bases). Trimming pared 5 bases from V and 5 bases from J, leaving 13 bases between. The CDR3 totals 14 residues. The CDR3 DNA reads as TGTGCCAGCAGTCGGACAGACGCCGATCAGCCCCAGCATTTT. It is translated as CASSRTDADQPQHF.